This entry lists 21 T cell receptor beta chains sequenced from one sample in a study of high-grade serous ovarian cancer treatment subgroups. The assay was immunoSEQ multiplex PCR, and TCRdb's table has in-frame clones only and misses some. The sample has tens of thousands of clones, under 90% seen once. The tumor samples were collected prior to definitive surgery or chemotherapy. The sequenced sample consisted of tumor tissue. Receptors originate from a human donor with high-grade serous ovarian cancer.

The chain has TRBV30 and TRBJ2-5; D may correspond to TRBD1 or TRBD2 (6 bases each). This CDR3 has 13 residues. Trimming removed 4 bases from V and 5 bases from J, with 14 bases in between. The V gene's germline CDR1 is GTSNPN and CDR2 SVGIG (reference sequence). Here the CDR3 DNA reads TGTGCCTGGACGGGGGCAGCCCAGGAGACCCAGTACTTC. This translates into CAWTGAAQETQYF.

The CDR3 sequence is CASSDLGQGNIQYF. In DNA form, the CDR3 reads TGTGCCAGCAGTGACCTAGGACAGGGAAACATTCAGTACTTC. The rearrangement links TRBV2 to TRBJ2-4, with 8 bases fitting TRBD1. V lost 3 bases, J lost 6 bases, and 4 bases stayed unmatched. The CDR3 is 14 amino acids. From germline, CDR1 is SNHLY and CDR2 FYNNEI.

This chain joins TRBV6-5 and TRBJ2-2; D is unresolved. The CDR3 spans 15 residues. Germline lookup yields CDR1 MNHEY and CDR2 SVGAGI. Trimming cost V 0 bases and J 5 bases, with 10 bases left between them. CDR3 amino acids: CASSYSNRRTGELFF. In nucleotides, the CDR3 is TGTGCCAGCAGTTACTCGAATAGGAGAACCGGGGAGCTGTTTTTT.

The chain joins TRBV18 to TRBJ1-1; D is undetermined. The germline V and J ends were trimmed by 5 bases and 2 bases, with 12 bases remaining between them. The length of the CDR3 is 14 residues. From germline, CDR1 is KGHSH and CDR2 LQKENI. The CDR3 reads CASSVQVDNTEAFF. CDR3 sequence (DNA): TGTGCCAGCTCAGTGCAGGTCGATAACACTGAAGCTTTCTTT.

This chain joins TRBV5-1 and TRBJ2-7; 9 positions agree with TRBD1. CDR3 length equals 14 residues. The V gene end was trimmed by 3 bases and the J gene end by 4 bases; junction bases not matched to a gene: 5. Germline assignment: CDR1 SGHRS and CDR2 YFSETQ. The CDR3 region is CASSSGTGIYEQYF. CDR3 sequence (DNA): TGCGCCAGCAGCTCAGGGACAGGGATATACGAGCAGTACTTC.

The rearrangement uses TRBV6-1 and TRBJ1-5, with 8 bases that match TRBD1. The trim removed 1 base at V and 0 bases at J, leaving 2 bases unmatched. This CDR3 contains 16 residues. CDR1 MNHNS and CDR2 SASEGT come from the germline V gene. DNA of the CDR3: TGTGCCAGCAGTGAAGGGACAGGGATTAGCAATCAGCCCCAGCATTTT. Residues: CASSEGTGISNQPQHF.

DNA of the CDR3: TGTGCCAGTAGTATGGGAGGCGGGGAGCTGTTTTTT. This translates into CASSMGGGELFF. The chain links TRBV19 to TRBJ2-2; maybe TRBD2 (6 bases). The CDR3 is 12 residues long. V was shortened by 3 bases and J by 7 bases, with 6 bases between the two germline ends. From germline, CDR1 is LNHDA and CDR2 SQIVND (reference sequence). Combining the CDR3 with reference TRBV19 and TRBJ2-2 gives the whole variable domain DGGITQSPKYLFRKEGQNVTLSCEQNLNHDAMYWYRQDPGQGLRLIYYSQIVNDFQKGDIAEGYSVSREKKESFPLTVTSAQKNPTAFYLCASSMGGGELFFGEGSRLTVL.

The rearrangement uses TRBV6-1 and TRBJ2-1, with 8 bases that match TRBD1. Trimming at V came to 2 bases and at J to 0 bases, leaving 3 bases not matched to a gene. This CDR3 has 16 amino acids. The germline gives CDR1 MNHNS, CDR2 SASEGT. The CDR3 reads CASSETGTGSYNEQFF. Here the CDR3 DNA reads TGTGCCAGCAGTGAAACCGGGACAGGCTCCTACAATGAGCAGTTCTTC.

In DNA form, the CDR3 reads TGCGCCAGCAGTCCCTTAGGGCGCACAGATACGCAGTATTTT. Its translation is CASSPLGRTDTQYF. V gene TRBV5-1 combines with J gene TRBJ2-3; D gene ambiguous. Looked up from germline, CDR1 is SGHRS and CDR2 is YFSETQ. Trimming took 5 bases from V and 1 from J, leaving 11 bases between them. CDR3 size: 14 residues. The whole variable domain, remainder taken from reference TRBV5-1 and TRBJ2-3, is KAGVTQTPRYLIKTRGQQVTLSCSPISGHRSVSWYQQTPGQGLQFLFEYFSETQRNKGNFPGRFSGRQFSNSRSEMNVSTLELGDSALYLCASSPLGRTDTQYFGPGTRLTVL.

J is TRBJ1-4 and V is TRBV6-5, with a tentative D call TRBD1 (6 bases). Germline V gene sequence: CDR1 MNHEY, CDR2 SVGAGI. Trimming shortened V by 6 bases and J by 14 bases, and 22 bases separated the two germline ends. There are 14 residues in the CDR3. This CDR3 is CASRKDRTAARLFF. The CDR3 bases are TGTGCCAGCAGGAAAGACAGGACCGCTGCGCGTCTGTTTTTT.

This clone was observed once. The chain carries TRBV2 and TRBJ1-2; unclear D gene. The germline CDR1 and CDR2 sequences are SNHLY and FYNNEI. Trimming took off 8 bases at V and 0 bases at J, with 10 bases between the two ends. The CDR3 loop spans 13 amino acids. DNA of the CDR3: TGTGCCAGCGCGGGAGGGCCTAACTATGGCTACACCTTC. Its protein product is CASAGGPNYGYTF.

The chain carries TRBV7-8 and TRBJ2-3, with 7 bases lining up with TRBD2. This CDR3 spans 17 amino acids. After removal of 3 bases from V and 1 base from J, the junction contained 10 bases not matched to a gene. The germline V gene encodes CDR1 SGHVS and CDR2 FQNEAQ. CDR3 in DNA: TGTGCCAGCAGCTTGCAAGCGGGAAACGTGCGCACAGATACGCAGTATTTT. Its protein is CASSLQAGNVRTDTQYF.

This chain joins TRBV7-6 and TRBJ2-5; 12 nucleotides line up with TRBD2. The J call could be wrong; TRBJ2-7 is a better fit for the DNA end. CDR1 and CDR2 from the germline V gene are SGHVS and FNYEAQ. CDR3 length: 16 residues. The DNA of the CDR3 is TGTGCCAGCAGCTTAGGGACTAGCGGGATCTCCTACGAGCAGTACTTC. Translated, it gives CASSLGTSGISYEQYF.

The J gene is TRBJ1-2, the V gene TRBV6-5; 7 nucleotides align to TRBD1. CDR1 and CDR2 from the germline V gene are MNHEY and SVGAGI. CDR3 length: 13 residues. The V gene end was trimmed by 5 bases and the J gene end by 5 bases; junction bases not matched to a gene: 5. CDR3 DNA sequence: TGTGCCAGCAGTCCAAGACAGGGTTATGGCTACACCTTC. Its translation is CASSPRQGYGYTF.

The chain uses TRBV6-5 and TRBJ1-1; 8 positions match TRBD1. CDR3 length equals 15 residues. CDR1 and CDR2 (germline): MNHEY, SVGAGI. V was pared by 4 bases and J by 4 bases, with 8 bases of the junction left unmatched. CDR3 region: CASSSLRTGSTEAFF. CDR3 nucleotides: TGTGCCAGCAGTTCTCTCCGGACAGGGTCCACTGAAGCTTTCTTT.

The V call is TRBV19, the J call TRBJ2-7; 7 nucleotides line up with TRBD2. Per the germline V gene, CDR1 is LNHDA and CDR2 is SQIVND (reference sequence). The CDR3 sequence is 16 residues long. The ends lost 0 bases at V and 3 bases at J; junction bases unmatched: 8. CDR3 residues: CASSIDLGGSGYEQYF. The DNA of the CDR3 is TGTGCCAGTAGTATAGATCTAGGCGGGAGTGGCTACGAGCAGTACTTC.

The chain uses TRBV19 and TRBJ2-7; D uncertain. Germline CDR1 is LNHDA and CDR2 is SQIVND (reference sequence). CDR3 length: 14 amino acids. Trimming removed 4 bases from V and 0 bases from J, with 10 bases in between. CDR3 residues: CASSKQNPSYEQYF. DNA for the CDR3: TGTGCCAGTAGTAAACAAAACCCCTCCTACGAGCAGTACTTC.

The CDR3 nucleotides are TGTGCCAGCAGCTTTAGGGGGACAGGGCCTGAAAAACTGTTTTTT. Translating gives CASSFRGTGPEKLFF. This rearrangement joins TRBV7-8 to TRBJ1-4, with 9 bases identical to TRBD1. CDR1 and CDR2 from the germline V gene are SGHVS and FQNEAQ. After removal of 3 bases from V and 7 bases from J, the junction contained 6 bases not matched to a gene. The CDR3 runs to 15 residues. Using reference TRBV7-8 and TRBJ1-4 for the parts outside the CDR3, the full variable domain is GAGVSQSPRYKVAKRGQDVALRCDPISGHVSLFWYQQALGQGPEFLTYFQNEAQLDKSGLPSDRFFAERPEGSVSTLKIQRTQQEDSAVYLCASSFRGTGPEKLFFGSGTQLSVL.

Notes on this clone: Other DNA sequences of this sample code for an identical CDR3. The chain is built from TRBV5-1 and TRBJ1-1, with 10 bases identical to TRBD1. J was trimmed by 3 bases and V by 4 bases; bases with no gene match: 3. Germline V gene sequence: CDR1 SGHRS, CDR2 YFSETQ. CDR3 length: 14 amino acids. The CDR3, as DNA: TGCGCCAGCAGCCCGGGGACAGGGGACACTGAAGCTTTCTTT. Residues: CASSPGTGDTEAFF. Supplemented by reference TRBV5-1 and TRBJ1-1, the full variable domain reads KAGVTQTPRYLIKTRGQQVTLSCSPISGHRSVSWYQQTPGQGLQFLFEYFSETQRNKGNFPGRFSGRQFSNSRSEMNVSTLELGDSALYLCASSPGTGDTEAFFGQGTRLTVV.

The CDR3 bases are TGTGCCAGTAGTATTAAGGCTAGCGGGAGCTCCGGGGAGCTGTTTTTT. Residues: CASSIKASGSSGELFF. The rearrangement uses TRBV19 and TRBJ2-2; 10 nucleotides line up with TRBD2. Germline CDR1 reads LNHDA; CDR2 reads SQIVND (reference sequence). J gave up 6 bases and V 3 bases, and 7 bases lay outside the gene matches. There are 16 residues in the CDR3.

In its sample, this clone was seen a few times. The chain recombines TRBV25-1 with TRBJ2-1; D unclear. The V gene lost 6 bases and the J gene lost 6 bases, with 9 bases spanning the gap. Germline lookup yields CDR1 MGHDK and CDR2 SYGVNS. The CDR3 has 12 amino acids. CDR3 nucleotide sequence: TGTGCCAGCAGCCCCTCCGGCAATGAGCAGTTCTTC. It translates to CASSPSGNEQFF.